This T cell receptor (beta chain) was recovered during a study of blood T cell repertoires in COVID-19. Study at large: Sites in the United States, Italy and Spain provided acute and convalescent COVID-19 samples. Sources were T cells, B-cell-depleted T cells, or PBMCs; the material itself was cDNA or gDNA.

Between the trimmed V and J ends, which lost 0 bases and 1 base, there was a span of 15 bases. The CDR3 totals 17 residues. Germline V CDR1 and CDR2: SNHLY, FYNNEI. Original methodology: Amplification from reference gene primers served as the basis for estimated nucleated cell counts. TCRdb keeps only in-frame clones here, not all; method: immunoSEQ multiplex PCR. V, J and clone size are taken as reported in that table, and D and trimming were inferred from the DNA itself. The repertoire holds about 200,000 clones, with around 90% as singletons. Sample: peripheral blood. The chain couples TRBV2 to TRBJ1-1; D may be TRBD1 (5 bases). This sequence was found in a man aged 50 to 60 with acute or convalescent COVID-19. The CDR3 region has the DNA TGTGCCAGCAGTGAAGCGCGTCAGGGTAGGGGGAACACTGAAGCTTTCTTT. This codes for CASSEARQGRGNTEAFF. The complete variable domain, with remaining parts taken from reference TRBV2 and TRBJ1-1, reads EPEVTQTPSHQVTQMGQEVILRCVPISNHLYFYWYRQILGQKVEFLVSFYNNEISEKSEIFDDQFSVERPDGSNFTLKIRSTKLEDSAMYFCASSEARQGRGNTEAFFGQGTRLTVV.